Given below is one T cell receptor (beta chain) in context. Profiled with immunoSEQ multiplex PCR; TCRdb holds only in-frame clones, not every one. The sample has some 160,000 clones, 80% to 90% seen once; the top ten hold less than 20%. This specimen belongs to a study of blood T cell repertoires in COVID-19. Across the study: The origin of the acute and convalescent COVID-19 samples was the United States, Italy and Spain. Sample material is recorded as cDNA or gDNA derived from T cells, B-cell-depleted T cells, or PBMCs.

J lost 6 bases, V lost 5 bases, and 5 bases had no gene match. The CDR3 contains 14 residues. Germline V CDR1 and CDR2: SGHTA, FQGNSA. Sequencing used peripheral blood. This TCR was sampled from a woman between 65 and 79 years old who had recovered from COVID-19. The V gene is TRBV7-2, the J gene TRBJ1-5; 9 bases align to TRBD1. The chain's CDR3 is CASSPGTGFQPQHF. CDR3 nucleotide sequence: TGTGCCAGCAGCCCCGGGACAGGGTTTCAGCCCCAGCATTTT.